The TCR beta chain described here comes from a study of blood T cell repertoires in COVID-19. CDR3 size: 12 residues. V was cut by 4 bases and J by 10 bases, with 13 bases left in between. Germline CDR1 is MNHNY and CDR2 is SVGAGI (reference sequence). The protocol was immunoSEQ multiplex PCR, while the TCRdb copy is restricted to in-frame clones and leaves out a portion. The table records almost 200,000 clones, 86% of them present only once. The gene calls are TRBV6-6 and TRBJ1-2; D gene unclear. Input material: peripheral blood. This receptor was identified in a woman aged 65 to 85 with acute or convalescent COVID-19. The CDR3 spells CASSSLLELYTF. CDR3 in DNA: TGTGCCAGCAGTTCCCTTCTGGAGCTCTACACCTTC.